This TCR beta chain was identified during a study of molecular identifiers for immune sequencing clone quantification. Based on a CD8+CD4-CCR7+CD45RA+ profile, naive CD8 T cells were sorted. Previously reported methods and listed TCR primers produced the bulk TCR libraries. One entry per CDR3 protein results from TCRdb running MiXCR on the PCR reads. This table has 7,000 to 8,000 distinct CDR3 sequences, approximately 35% appearing once. The ends lost 10 bases at V and 0 bases at J; junction bases unmatched: 6. Germline V gene data show CDR1 as LNHNV and CDR2 as YYDKDF (reference sequence). The CDR3 totals 14 residues.

The sequence came from a human donor in good health. Some libraries in this study had Jurkat cell RNA spiked in. The chain carries TRBV15 and TRBJ1-5; TRBD1 matches at 7 bases. The sequenced sample was naive CD8+ T cells from blood, with Jurkat cell RNA spiked in. Subset in this sample: FACS-sorted CD8+CD4-CCR7+CD45RA+ naive T cells. CDR3 sequence (DNA): TGTGCCATATGGGACAGCTATAGCAATCAGCCCCAGCATTTT. Protein product: CAIWDSYSNQPQHF.